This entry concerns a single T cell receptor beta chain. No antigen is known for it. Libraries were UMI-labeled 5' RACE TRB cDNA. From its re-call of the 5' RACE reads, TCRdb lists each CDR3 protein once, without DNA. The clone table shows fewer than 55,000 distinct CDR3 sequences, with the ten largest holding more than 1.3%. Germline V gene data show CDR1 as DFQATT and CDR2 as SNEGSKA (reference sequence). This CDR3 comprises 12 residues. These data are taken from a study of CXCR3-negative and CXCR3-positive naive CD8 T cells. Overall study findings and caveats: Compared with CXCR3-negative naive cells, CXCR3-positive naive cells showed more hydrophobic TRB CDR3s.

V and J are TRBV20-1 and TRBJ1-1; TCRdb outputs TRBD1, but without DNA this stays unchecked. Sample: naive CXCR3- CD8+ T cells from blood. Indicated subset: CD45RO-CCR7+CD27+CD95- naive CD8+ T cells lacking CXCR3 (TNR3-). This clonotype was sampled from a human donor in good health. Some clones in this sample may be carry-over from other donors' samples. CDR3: CSAAQGDTEAFF.